The 8 T cell receptor beta chains listed next were all sequenced from one sample in a study of blood T cell repertoires in COVID-19. Data came from immunoSEQ multiplex PCR; TCRdb stores just in-frame clones and leaves some out. The sample yields 290,000 or so clones, roughly 86% seen once. Sequencing was done on a sample of PBMCs or T cells enriched from blood (not recorded which). These receptors came from a woman aged 18-29 years who had recovered from COVID-19.

The genes are TRBV27 and TRBJ2-7; TRBD2 matches 8 bases. The junction had 8 bases not matched to a gene; V was cut back by 4 bases and J by 6 bases. Germline-derived CDR1 and CDR2 are MNHEY and SMNVEV (reference sequence). The CDR3 has 14 amino acids. CDR3 region: CASSYGTRRTEQYF. The CDR3 coding sequence is TGTGCCAGCAGTTACGGGACTAGAAGGACCGAGCAGTACTTC.

This clone has a handful of counts. This rearrangement joins TRBV19 to TRBJ2-7; 8 nucleotides align to TRBD2. The ends lost 5 bases at V and 3 bases at J; junction bases unmatched: 6. The CDR3 runs 14 residues. Germline V gene data show CDR1 as LNHDA and CDR2 as SQIVND (reference sequence). This chain's CDR3 is CASSLGGAHYEQYF. CDR3 nucleotides: TGTGCCAGTAGTCTCGGGGGGGCCCACTACGAGCAGTACTTC.

The chain joins TRBV7-9 to TRBJ2-1; the match to TRBD2 covers 8 bases. The ends lost 5 bases at V and 4 bases at J; junction bases unmatched: 7. Germline V gene data show CDR1 as SEHNR and CDR2 as FQNEAQ (reference sequence). The CDR3 is 15 residues long. CDR3 amino acids: CASSPAGAGYNEQFF. CDR3 nucleotides: TGTGCCAGCAGCCCAGCGGGAGCGGGGTACAATGAGCAGTTCTTC. Filled out from reference TRBV7-9 and TRBJ2-1, the complete variable domain reads DTGVSQNPRHKITKRGQNVTFRCDPISEHNRLYWYRQTLGQGPEFLTYFQNEAQLEKSRLLSDRFSAERPKGSFSTLEIQRTEQGDSAMYLCASSPAGAGYNEQFFGPGTRLTVL.

This chain links TRBV3-1 (or the pseudogene TRBV3-2) with TRBJ2-3, with TRBD2 matching over 8 bases. Unmatched junction bases numbered 7, after V lost 3 bases and J lost 5 bases. There are 15 residues in the CDR3. The germline CDR1 and CDR2 sequences are LGHDT and YNNKEL (reference sequence). The CDR3, as DNA: TGTGCCAGCAGCCAGACGGGGGGGCGTGGAGATACGCAGTATTTT. This sequence encodes CASSQTGGRGDTQYF.

The chain has TRBV11-1 and TRBJ1-1; D perhaps matches TRBD1 (6 bases). The CDR3 consists of 13 residues. Germline V gene lookup returns CDR1 SGHAT and CDR2 FQDESV (reference sequence). Trimming pared 4 bases from V and 5 bases from J, leaving 11 bases between. CDR3 residues: CASSWGRRTEAFF. DNA for the CDR3: TGTGCCAGCAGCTGGGGGCGACGGACTGAAGCTTTCTTT.

CDR3 sequence (DNA): TGTGCCAGCAGCTTCGAGGGCAGCGAGCAGTTCTTC. Amino acid sequence: CASSFEGSEQFF. V usage is TRBV7-9 and J usage is TRBJ2-1; D possibly corresponds to TRBD2 (5 bases). V was pared by 3 bases and J by 10 bases, with 10 bases between. Germline loops: CDR1 SEHNR, CDR2 FQNEAQ (reference sequence). The CDR3 has 12 residues. Full variable domain (remainder filled in from reference TRBV7-9 and TRBJ2-1): DTGVSQNPRHKITKRGQNVTFRCDPISEHNRLYWYRQTLGQGPEFLTYFQNEAQLEKSRLLSDRFSAERPKGSFSTLEIQRTEQGDSAMYLCASSFEGSEQFFGPGTRLTVL.

The V and J genes are TRBV11-2 and TRBJ1-2; tentatively, D is TRBD1 (6 bases). The CDR3 loop spans 14 amino acids. Trimming removed 4 bases at V and 3 bases at J, with 12 bases between. Germline V gives CDR1 SGHAT, CDR2 FQNNGV. CDR3 residues: CASSSNRAHYGYTF. As DNA, the CDR3 is TGTGCCAGCAGCTCCAACAGGGCCCACTATGGCTACACCTTC.

This sequence joins TRBV15 and TRBJ2-5; 9 bases match TRBD2. This CDR3 has 16 residues. Germline V lookup: CDR1 LNHNV, CDR2 YYDKDF (reference sequence). Trimming at V came to 5 bases and at J to 5 bases, leaving 12 bases not matched to a gene. Here the CDR3 DNA reads TGTGCCACCAGCCCTCAACCTAGCGGGGCTCTGGAGACCCAGTACTTC. This sequence encodes CATSPQPSGALETQYF.